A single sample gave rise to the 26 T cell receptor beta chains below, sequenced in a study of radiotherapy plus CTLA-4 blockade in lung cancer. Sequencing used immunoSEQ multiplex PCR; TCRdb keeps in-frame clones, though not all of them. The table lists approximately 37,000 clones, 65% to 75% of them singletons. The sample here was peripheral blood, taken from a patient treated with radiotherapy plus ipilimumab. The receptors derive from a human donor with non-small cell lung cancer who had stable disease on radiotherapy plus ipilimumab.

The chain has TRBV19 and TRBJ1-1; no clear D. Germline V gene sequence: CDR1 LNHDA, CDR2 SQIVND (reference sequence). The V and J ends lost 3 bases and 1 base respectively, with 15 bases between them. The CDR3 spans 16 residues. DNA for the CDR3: TGTGCCAGTAGTATCCCGCCGGGAGGACGGAACACTGAAGCTTTCTTT. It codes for CASSIPPGGRNTEAFF.

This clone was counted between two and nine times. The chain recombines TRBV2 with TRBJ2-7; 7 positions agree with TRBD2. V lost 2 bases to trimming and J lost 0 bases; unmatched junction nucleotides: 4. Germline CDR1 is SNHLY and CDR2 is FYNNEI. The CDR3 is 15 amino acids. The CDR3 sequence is CASSETGGSSYEQYF. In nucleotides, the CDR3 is TGTGCCAGCAGTGAAACGGGGGGAAGCTCCTACGAGCAGTACTTC. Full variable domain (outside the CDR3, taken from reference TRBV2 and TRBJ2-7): EPEVTQTPSHQVTQMGQEVILRCVPISNHLYFYWYRQILGQKVEFLVSFYNNEISEKSEIFDDQFSVERPDGSNFTLKIRSTKLEDSAMYFCASSETGGSSYEQYFGPGTRLTVT.

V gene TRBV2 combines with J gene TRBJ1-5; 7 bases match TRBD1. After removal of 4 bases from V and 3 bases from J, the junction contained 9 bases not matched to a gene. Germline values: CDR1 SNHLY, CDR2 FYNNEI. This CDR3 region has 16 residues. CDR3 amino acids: CASSGRRDRLNQPQHF. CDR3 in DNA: TGTGCCAGCAGTGGCCGCCGGGACAGACTCAATCAGCCCCAGCATTTT.

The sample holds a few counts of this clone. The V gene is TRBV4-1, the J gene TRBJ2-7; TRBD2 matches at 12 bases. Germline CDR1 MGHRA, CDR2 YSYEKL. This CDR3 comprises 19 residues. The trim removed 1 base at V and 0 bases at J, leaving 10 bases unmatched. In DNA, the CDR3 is TGCGCCAGCAGCCAAGCTACCGTAGGACTAGCGGGGAACTCCTACGAGCAGTACTTC. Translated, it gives CASSQATVGLAGNSYEQYF.

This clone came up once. Written as DNA, the CDR3 is TGTGCCAGCAGCTTAGAGGGACAGGGGGCATGGTGGACTGAAGCTTTCTTT. Protein: CASSLEGQGAWWTEAFF. The V and J genes are TRBV11-2 and TRBJ1-1, with 12 bases identical to TRBD1. The germline V gene encodes CDR1 SGHAT and CDR2 FQNNGV. This CDR3 is 17 amino acids long. V shed 0 bases and J 5 bases; nucleotides not matched to a gene: 7.

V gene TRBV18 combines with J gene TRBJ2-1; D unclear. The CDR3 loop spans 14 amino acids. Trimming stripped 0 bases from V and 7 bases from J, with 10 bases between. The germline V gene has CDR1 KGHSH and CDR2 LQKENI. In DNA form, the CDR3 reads TGTGCCAGCTCACCACCCCCAGAACTAAATGAGCAGTTCTTC. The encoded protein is CASSPPPELNEQFF.

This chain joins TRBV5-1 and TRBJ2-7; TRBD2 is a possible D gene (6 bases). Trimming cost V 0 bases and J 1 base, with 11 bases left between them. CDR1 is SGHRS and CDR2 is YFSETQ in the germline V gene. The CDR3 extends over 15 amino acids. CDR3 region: CASSLEPGGSYEQYF. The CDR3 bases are TGCGCCAGCAGCTTGGAACCAGGAGGGTCCTACGAGCAGTACTTC.

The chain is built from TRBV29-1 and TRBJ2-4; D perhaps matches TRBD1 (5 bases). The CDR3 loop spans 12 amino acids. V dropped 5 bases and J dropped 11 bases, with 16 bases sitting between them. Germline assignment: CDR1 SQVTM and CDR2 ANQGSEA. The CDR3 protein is CSVSQGGFFQYF. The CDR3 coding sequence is TGCAGCGTTTCGCAGGGCGGCTTTTTTCAGTACTTC. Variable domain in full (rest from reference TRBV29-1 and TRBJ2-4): SAVISQKPSRDICQRGTSLTIQCQVDSQVTMMFWYRQQPGQSLTLIATANQGSEATYESGFVIDKFPISRPNLTFSTLTVSNMSPEDSSIYLCSVSQGGFFQYFGAGTRLSVL.

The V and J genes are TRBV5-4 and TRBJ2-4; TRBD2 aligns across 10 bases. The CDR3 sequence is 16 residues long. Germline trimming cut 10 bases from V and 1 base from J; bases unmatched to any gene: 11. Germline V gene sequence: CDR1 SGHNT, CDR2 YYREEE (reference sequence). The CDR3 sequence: CAVRPSGGWAKNIQYF. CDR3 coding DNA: TGTGCCGTTAGGCCTAGCGGGGGATGGGCCAAAAACATTCAGTACTTC.

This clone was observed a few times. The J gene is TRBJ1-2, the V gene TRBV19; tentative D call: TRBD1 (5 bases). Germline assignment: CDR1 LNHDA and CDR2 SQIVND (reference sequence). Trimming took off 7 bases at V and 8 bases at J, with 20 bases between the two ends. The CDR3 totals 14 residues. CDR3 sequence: CASNIFGQGHGYTF. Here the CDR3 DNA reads TGTGCCAGTAATATTTTTGGGCAGGGTCACGGCTACACCTTC.

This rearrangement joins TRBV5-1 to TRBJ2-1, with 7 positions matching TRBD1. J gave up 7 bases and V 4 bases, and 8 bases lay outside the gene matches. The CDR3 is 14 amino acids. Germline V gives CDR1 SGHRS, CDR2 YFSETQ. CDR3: CASSQTGDWNEQFF. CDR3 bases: TGCGCCAGCAGCCAAACAGGGGATTGGAATGAGCAGTTCTTC.

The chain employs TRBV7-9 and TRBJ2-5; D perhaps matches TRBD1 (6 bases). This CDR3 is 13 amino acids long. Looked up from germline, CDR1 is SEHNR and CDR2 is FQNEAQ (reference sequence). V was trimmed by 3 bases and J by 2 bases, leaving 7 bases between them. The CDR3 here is CASSFGTQETQYF. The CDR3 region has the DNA TGTGCCAGCAGCTTCGGGACACAAGAGACCCAGTACTTC.

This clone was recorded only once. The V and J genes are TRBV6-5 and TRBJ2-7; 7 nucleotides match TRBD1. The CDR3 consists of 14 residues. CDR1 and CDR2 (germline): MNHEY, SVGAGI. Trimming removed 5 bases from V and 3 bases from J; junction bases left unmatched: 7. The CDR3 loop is CASSATGTVYEQYF. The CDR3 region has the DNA TGTGCCAGCAGTGCGACCGGGACAGTCTACGAGCAGTACTTC.

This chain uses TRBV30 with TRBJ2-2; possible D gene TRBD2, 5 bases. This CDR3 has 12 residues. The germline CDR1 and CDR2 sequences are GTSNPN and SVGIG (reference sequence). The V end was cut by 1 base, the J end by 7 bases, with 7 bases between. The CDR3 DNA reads TGTGCCTGGAGTGATCGGGGCGGGGAGCTGTTTTTT. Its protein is CAWSDRGGELFF.

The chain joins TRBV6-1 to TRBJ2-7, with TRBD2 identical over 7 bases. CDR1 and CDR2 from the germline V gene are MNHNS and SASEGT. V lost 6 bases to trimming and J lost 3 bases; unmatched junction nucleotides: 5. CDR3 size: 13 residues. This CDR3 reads CASRPGLIYEQYF. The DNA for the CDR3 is TGTGCCAGCAGACCGGGACTAATCTACGAGCAGTACTTC.

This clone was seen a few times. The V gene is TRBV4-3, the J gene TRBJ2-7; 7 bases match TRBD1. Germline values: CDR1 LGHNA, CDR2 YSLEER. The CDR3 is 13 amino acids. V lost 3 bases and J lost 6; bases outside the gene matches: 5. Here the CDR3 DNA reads TGCGCCAGCAGCCAGACCAGACAGGGCGAGCAGTACTTC. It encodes CASSQTRQGEQYF.

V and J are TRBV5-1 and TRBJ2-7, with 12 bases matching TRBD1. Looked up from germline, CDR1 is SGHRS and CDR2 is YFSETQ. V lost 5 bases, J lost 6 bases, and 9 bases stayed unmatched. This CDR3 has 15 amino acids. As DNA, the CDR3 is TGCGCCAGCAGTCAGCCGGGACAGGGGGCGTTCGAGCAGTACTTC. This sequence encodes CASSQPGQGAFEQYF.

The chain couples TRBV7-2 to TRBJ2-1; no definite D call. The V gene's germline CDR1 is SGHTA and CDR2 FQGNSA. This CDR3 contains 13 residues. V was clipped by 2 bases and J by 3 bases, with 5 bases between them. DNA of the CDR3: TGTGCCAGCAGCTTATCCTACTACAATGAGCAGTTCTTC. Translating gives CASSLSYYNEQFF.

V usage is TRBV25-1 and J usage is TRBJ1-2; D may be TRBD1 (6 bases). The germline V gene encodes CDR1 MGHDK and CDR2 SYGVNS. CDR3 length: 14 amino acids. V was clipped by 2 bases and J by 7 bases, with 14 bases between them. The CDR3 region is CASSERASRGGYTF. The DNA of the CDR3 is TGTGCCAGCAGTGAACGGGCTTCCAGGGGTGGCTACACCTTC.

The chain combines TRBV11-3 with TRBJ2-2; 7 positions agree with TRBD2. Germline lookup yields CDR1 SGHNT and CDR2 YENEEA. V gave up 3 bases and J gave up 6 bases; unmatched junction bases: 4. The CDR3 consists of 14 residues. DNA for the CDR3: TGTGCCAGCAGCTTTGGGGGGGTGGCCGGGGAGCTGTTTTTT. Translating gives CASSFGGVAGELFF.

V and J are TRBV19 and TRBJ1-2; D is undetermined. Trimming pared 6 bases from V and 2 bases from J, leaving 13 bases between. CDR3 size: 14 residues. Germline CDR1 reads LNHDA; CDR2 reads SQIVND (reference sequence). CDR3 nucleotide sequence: TGTGCCAGTAGCCCGACCAGCGCCAACTATGGCTACACCTTC. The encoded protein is CASSPTSANYGYTF.

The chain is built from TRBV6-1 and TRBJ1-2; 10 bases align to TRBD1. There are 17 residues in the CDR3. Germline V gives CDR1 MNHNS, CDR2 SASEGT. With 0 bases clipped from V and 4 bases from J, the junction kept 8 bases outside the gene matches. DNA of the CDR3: TGTGCCAGCAGTGAAGCTCGCTACGGGACAGGGGTCTATGGCTACACCTTC. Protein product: CASSEARYGTGVYGYTF.

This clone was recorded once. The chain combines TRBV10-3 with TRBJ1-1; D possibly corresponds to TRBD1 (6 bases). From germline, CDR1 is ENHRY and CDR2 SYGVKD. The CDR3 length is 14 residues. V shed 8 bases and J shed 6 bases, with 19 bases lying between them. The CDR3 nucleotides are TGTGCCATCGGACTGGACAAGGGGGACCCTGAAGCTTTCTTT. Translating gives CAIGLDKGDPEAFF.

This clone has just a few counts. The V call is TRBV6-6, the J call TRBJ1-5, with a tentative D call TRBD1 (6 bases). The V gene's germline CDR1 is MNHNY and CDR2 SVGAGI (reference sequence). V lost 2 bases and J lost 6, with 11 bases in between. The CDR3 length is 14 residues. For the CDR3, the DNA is TGTGCCAGCAGTTACACGGACAGTTCTCAGCCCCAGCATTTT. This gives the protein CASSYTDSSQPQHF.

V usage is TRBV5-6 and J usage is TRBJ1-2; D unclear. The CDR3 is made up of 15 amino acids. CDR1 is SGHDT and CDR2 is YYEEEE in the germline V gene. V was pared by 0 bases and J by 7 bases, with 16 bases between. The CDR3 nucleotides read TGTGCCAGCAGCTTGGACCAGCCAGGCGCCTCTGGCTACACCTTC. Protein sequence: CASSLDQPGASGYTF.

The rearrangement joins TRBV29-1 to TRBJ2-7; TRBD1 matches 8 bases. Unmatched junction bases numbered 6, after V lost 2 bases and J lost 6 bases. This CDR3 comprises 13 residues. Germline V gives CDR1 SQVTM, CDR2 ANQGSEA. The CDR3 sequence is CSVEKARGREQYF. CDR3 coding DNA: TGCAGCGTTGAAAAGGCCAGGGGGCGCGAGCAGTACTTC.